This TCR beta chain was identified in a study of OX40 agonist ivuxolimab in advanced cancers. TCRdb's table, derived via immunoSEQ multiplex PCR, lists solely in-frame clones and lacks some. This table holds about 78,000 clones, 85% to 95% found once. Sampling times: baseline, cycle 4 day 1, cycle 7 day 1. The CDR3 has 13 amino acids. V lost 4 bases, J lost 0 bases, and 5 bases lay in between. CDR1 and CDR2 (germline): MDHEN, SYDVKM. The chain carries TRBV28 and TRBJ2-3; no clear D gene. The sequencing here drew on CD4+ or CD8+ T cells sorted from blood, taken in a trial of the OX40 agonist ivuxolimab. The source of this sequence is an adult with an advanced solid tumor such as melanoma, head and neck, liver or kidney cancer. The CDR3 is CASSSTSTDTQYF. CDR3 nucleotide sequence: TGTGCCAGCAGTTCAACTAGCACAGATACGCAGTATTTT.